This T cell receptor (beta chain) was captured in a study of T cells in Graves' hyperthyroidism and ophthalmopathy. In the study overall: It was at initial diagnosis, before any treatment, that peripheral blood was collected.

V was clipped by 7 bases and J by 0 bases, with 16 bases between them. This CDR3 has 15 amino acids. Patients showing uncontrolled infection, other autoimmune disease, pregnancy or lactation were ineligible. The PBMCs were sourced from fresh peripheral blood (approximately 10 ml). Amplified regions were TCR beta CDR3 sequences from RNA transcripts. HTBI primers drove first-round RT-PCR of the TCR CDR3. MiXCR, applied by TCRdb to the multiplex PCR reads, yields one record per CDR3 protein. Here the sample spans nearly 600,000 distinct CDR3 sequences, about 14% being singletons. General study results and limits: Most thyroid clonotypes expanded above 0.001 appeared in blood too.

In its sample, this clonotype was seen many times. Antigen unknown. Specimen: blood. The V and J genes are TRBV12-3 or TRBV12-4 and TRBJ2-7; D not resolved. This TCR was recovered from a woman in her late teens or twenties with Graves' ophthalmopathy. The CDR3 sequence is CASNPPEESSYEQYF. The CDR3 region has the DNA TGTGCCAGCAACCCCCCCGAGGAGAGCTCCTACGAGCAGTACTTC.